The 25 T cell receptor beta chains given below trace back to one sample, sequenced in a study of response to subunit inactivated influenza vaccine. TCRdb reprocessed the RT-PCR reads via MiXCR and lists one record per CDR3 protein. There are approximately 230,000 distinct CDR3 sequences in the sample; more than 10% occur only once, and 7.8% lies in the top ten. The specimen comprised non-naive T cells sorted from PBMCs, sampled 14 to 15 days before vaccination. The receptors shown here come from a man aged 50 to 60 who received an inactivated influenza vaccine.

Only a few counts were recorded for this clonotype. The chain combines TRBV27 with TRBJ1-6; 7 nucleotides match TRBD1. Germline V CDR1 and CDR2: MNHEY, SMNVEV (reference sequence). Losses at the gene ends were 5 bases for V and 6 bases for J; bases not matched to a gene: 10. CDR3 length: 16 residues. Here the CDR3 DNA reads TGTGCCAGCAGTACGGTACAGGGGTCGTTTAATTCACCCCTCCACTTT. Its protein product is CASSTVQGSFNSPLHF.

This clonotype was counted many times. The chain carries TRBV2 and TRBJ2-7; 14 bases are shared with TRBD2. CDR3 length: 19 residues. With 2 bases clipped from V and 5 bases from J, the junction kept 14 bases outside the gene matches. CDR1 and CDR2 from the germline V gene are SNHLY and FYNNEI. As DNA, the CDR3 is TGTGCCAGCAGTGAACCGGGACTAGCGGGAGTTACGACCGAGGACGAGCAGTACTTC. This translates into CASSEPGLAGVTTEDEQYF.

This chain connects TRBV30 to TRBJ2-5, with TRBD1 matching over 8 bases. Germline V lookup: CDR1 GTSNPN, CDR2 SVGIG (reference sequence). The J segment lost 5 bases and the V segment lost 4 bases, leaving 6 bases of the junction unmatched. This CDR3 is 13 amino acids long. The CDR3 DNA reads as TGTGCCTGGACAGGGGGCCGGGGGGAGACCCAGTACTTC. Protein: CAWTGGRGETQYF.

The rearrangement links TRBV28 to TRBJ1-5; a possible D gene is TRBD1 (5 bases). The germline V gene has CDR1 MDHEN and CDR2 SYDVKM. This CDR3 has 16 amino acids. Trimming left V 7 bases short and J 4 bases short, with 20 bases between. DNA of the CDR3: TGTGCCAGCACCCTAAGGAGGGGTAATACTAATCAGCCCCAGCATTTT. This translates into CASTLRRGNTNQPQHF.

The chain joins TRBV15 to TRBJ1-3, with D perhaps TRBD1 (6 bases). This CDR3 is built from 18 residues. V dropped 0 bases and J dropped 3 bases, with 18 bases sitting between them. Germline V gene lookup returns CDR1 LNHNV and CDR2 YYDKDF (reference sequence). CDR3: CATSRDWGGAPIGNTIYF. The DNA of the CDR3 is TGTGCCACCAGCAGAGATTGGGGGGGCGCGCCGATTGGAAACACCATATATTTT.

This clonotype was found many times. The rearrangement links TRBV20-1 to TRBJ2-3; maybe TRBD2 (6 bases). The CDR3 has 15 residues. The germline V gene encodes CDR1 DFQATT and CDR2 SNEGSKA (reference sequence). Trimming pared 0 bases from V and 1 base from J, leaving 11 bases between. The CDR3 spells CSARESGVRTDTQYF. CDR3 DNA sequence: TGCAGTGCTAGAGAATCGGGAGTGCGCACAGATACGCAGTATTTT.

At least ten counts were recorded for this clonotype. J is TRBJ2-2 and V is TRBV7-2, with 11 bases lining up with TRBD2. V lost 2 bases to trimming and J lost 6 bases; unmatched junction nucleotides: 8. This CDR3 is 17 amino acids long. The germline V gene has CDR1 SGHTA and CDR2 FQGNSA. CDR3 sequence: CASSLMTSGVGAGELFF. The CDR3, as DNA: TGTGCCAGCAGCTTAATGACTAGCGGGGTGGGCGCCGGGGAGCTGTTTTTT.

The rearrangement links TRBV27 to TRBJ1-1; D may be TRBD1 (5 bases). V lost 9 bases and J lost 2, with 16 bases in between. The germline V gene encodes CDR1 MNHEY and CDR2 SMNVEV (reference sequence). CDR3 length: 14 residues. The CDR3 reads CASAPGRDNTEAFF. For the CDR3, the DNA is TGTGCCAGTGCCCCGGGACGGGATAACACTGAAGCTTTCTTT.

This clonotype came up once. The gene calls are TRBV7-3 and TRBJ2-1; D is perhaps TRBD1 or TRBD2 (5 bases each). This CDR3 region has 13 residues. The V and J ends lost 3 bases and 8 bases respectively, with 11 bases between them. Looked up from germline, CDR1 is SGHTA and CDR2 is FQGTGA. The CDR3 loop is CASSLGPEDEQFF. The DNA of the CDR3 is TGTGCCAGCAGCTTGGGACCGGAAGATGAGCAGTTCTTC.

This clonotype was observed a handful of times. The chain is built from TRBV7-2 and TRBJ2-3; 13 nucleotides align to TRBD2. V shed 5 bases and J 5 bases; nucleotides not matched to a gene: 7. The V gene's germline CDR1 is SGHTA and CDR2 FQGNSA. The CDR3 has 16 amino acids. In nucleotides, the CDR3 is TGTGCCAGCAGCGTTGGACTAGCGGGAGTTGGAGATACGCAGTATTTT. Protein: CASSVGLAGVGDTQYF.

The chain uses TRBV20-1 and TRBJ2-5, with D perhaps TRBD2 (5 bases). The CDR3 totals 14 residues. V shed 1 base and J shed 5 bases, with 14 bases lying between them. From germline, CDR1 is DFQATT and CDR2 SNEGSKA (reference sequence). The CDR3 here is CSARVPLGEETQYF. In DNA, the CDR3 is TGCAGTGCTAGAGTTCCCCTTGGGGAGGAGACCCAGTACTTC.

This chain links TRBV28 with TRBJ2-7; D unclear. The V gene's germline CDR1 is MDHEN and CDR2 SYDVKM. V lost 6 bases to trimming and J lost 3 bases, with 12 bases between them. CDR3 size: 13 residues. The CDR3 region has the DNA TGTGCCAGCAGCCCCGGGTCGCTCTACGAGCAGTACTTC. As protein: CASSPGSLYEQYF.

Ten or more counts support this clonotype. This rearrangement joins TRBV19 to TRBJ1-2; possible D gene TRBD1, 5 bases. The CDR3 has 11 amino acids. Germline assignment: CDR1 LNHDA and CDR2 SQIVND (reference sequence). V lost 10 bases, J lost 6 bases, and 12 bases lay in between. As DNA, the CDR3 is TGTGCCACCCCAACCAGGGATGGCTACACCTTC. Translation gives CATPTRDGYTF.

The rearrangement joins TRBV10-3 to TRBJ2-2, with D tentatively TRBD1 or TRBD2 (5 bases each). V was shortened by 5 bases and J by 4 bases, with 23 bases between the two germline ends. The CDR3 totals 18 residues. Germline V gives CDR1 ENHRY, CDR2 SYGVKD. The CDR3 bases are TGTGCCATCAGTCCCACGAGCCCTATCCGGGGCCTCACCGGGGAGCTGTTTTTT. This gives the protein CAISPTSPIRGLTGELFF.

This chain joins TRBV28 and TRBJ2-5; 12 positions match TRBD1. The V gene's germline CDR1 is MDHEN and CDR2 SYDVKM. The J segment lost 5 bases and the V segment lost 2 bases, leaving 6 bases of the junction unmatched. The CDR3 length is 16 residues. The CDR3 DNA reads as TGTGCCAGCAGTTTAGCTTGGGACAGGGGGCGGGAGACCCAGTACTTC. It specifies CASSLAWDRGRETQYF. Using reference TRBV28 and TRBJ2-5 for the parts outside the CDR3, the full variable domain is DVKVTQSSRYLVKRTGEKVFLECVQDMDHENMFWYRQDPGLGLRLIYFSYDVKMKEKGDIPEGYSVSREKKERFSLILESASTNQTSMYLCASSLAWDRGRETQYFGPGTRLLVL.

J is TRBJ1-5 and V is TRBV12-3 or TRBV12-4, with a weak D call TRBD1 (5 bases). Trimming pared 3 bases from V and 0 bases from J, leaving 12 bases between. The CDR3 totals 16 residues. The CDR3 spells CASSFQGAPSNQPQHF. For the CDR3, the DNA is TGTGCCAGCAGTTTTCAGGGCGCCCCTAGCAATCAGCCCCAGCATTTT.

This clonotype was seen at least ten times. The V gene is TRBV20-1, the J gene TRBJ1-1, with D maybe TRBD1 (5 bases). The CDR3 length is 12 residues. From germline, CDR1 is DFQATT and CDR2 SNEGSKA (reference sequence). V lost 7 bases to trimming and J lost 1 base, with 10 bases between them. This chain's CDR3 is CSEYRQNTEAFF. CDR3 nucleotides: TGCAGTGAGTACAGGCAGAACACTGAAGCTTTCTTT.

Many counts were recorded for this clonotype. The chain recombines TRBV20-1 with TRBJ2-7; perhaps D is TRBD1 or TRBD2 (5 bases each). CDR3 length equals 16 residues. The germline V and J ends were trimmed by 2 bases and 1 base, with 18 bases remaining between them. Germline loops: CDR1 DFQATT, CDR2 SNEGSKA (reference sequence). In DNA, the CDR3 is TGCAGTGCTAGACCATTACGAACCGGGGCGTCCTACGAGCAGTACTTC. Its protein is CSARPLRTGASYEQYF.

This clonotype was picked up a small number of times. The chain links TRBV6-2 or TRBV6-3 to TRBJ1-2, with 10 nucleotides matching TRBD1. The trim removed 4 bases at V and 3 bases at J, leaving 14 bases unmatched. The germline gives CDR1 MNHEY, CDR2 SVGEGT. The CDR3 has 18 amino acids. The CDR3 loop reads CASSSGTGVVDLDYGYTF. DNA for the CDR3: TGTGCCAGCAGTTCTGGGACAGGGGTAGTCGATTTGGACTATGGCTACACCTTC.

The J gene is TRBJ2-1, the V gene TRBV27; 13 bases line up with TRBD2. Germline V gene data show CDR1 as MNHEY and CDR2 as SMNVEV (reference sequence). V dropped 6 bases and J dropped 5; count of bases not matched to a gene: 4. The CDR3 is made up of 15 amino acids. The CDR3 region has the DNA TGTGCCAGCAGGGGACTAGCGGGAATCCACAATGAGCAGTTCTTC. Translating gives CASRGLAGIHNEQFF.

This clonotype was picked up many times. V usage is TRBV12-3 or TRBV12-4 and J usage is TRBJ2-7; the D is unclear. The CDR3 consists of 13 residues. V was trimmed by 2 bases and J by 4 bases, leaving 9 bases between them. CDR3 protein: CASSLLINYEQYF. CDR3 nucleotide sequence: TGTGCCAGCAGTTTACTAATTAATTACGAGCAGTACTTC.

The chain couples TRBV20-1 to TRBJ2-4; 8 nucleotides agree with TRBD2. The CDR3 loop spans 14 amino acids. Germline CDR1 reads DFQATT; CDR2 reads SNEGSKA (reference sequence). V dropped 1 base and J dropped 9; count of bases not matched to a gene: 8. For the CDR3, the DNA is TGCAGTGCTAGAGCCGGGACTAGAAATCCCATTCAGTACTTC. This encodes CSARAGTRNPIQYF.

The chain employs TRBV20-1 and TRBJ2-7; the match to TRBD2 covers 10 bases. With V trimmed by 3 bases and J by 4 bases, 12 bases remained unmatched. This CDR3 region has 16 residues. Germline V lookup: CDR1 DFQATT, CDR2 SNEGSKA (reference sequence). The CDR3 loop reads CSARAPGLAFLYEQYF. CDR3 in DNA: TGCAGTGCTAGGGCACCGGGACTAGCGTTTTTATACGAGCAGTACTTC.

This clonotype turned up a few times. J is TRBJ1-1 and V is TRBV14; D unresolved. Germline loops: CDR1 SGHDN, CDR2 FVKESK. CDR3 length: 16 amino acids. V gave up 0 bases and J gave up 2 bases, with 13 bases separating them. The CDR3 reads CASSQDLWGSNTEAFF. The CDR3 nucleotides are TGTGCCAGCAGCCAAGATCTTTGGGGATCTAACACTGAAGCTTTCTTT.

This clonotype was seen at least ten times. The genes are TRBV12-3 or TRBV12-4 and TRBJ2-2; D possibly corresponds to TRBD1 (5 bases). V was cut by 8 bases and J by 5 bases, with 9 bases left in between. CDR3 length: 12 residues. This CDR3 is CASGRATGELFF. CDR3 in DNA: TGTGCCAGCGGCAGGGCTACCGGGGAGCTGTTTTTT.